The T cell receptor beta chain described here comes from a study of identical twins. Study conclusions and caveats: The conclusions drew on cross-sectional statistical analysis instead of tracking the same donors.

Template switching introduced a universal primer site, and the cDNA bore unique molecular identifiers. TCRdb redid the calling of the 5' RACE reads with MiXCR, one entry per CDR3 protein. The data hold 600,000 to 800,000 distinct CDR3 sequences, with 21% observed a single time. This clonotype was detected only a few times. Its antigen is unidentified. Trimming cost V 0 bases and J 3 bases, with 12 bases left between them. Germline CDR1 reads MNHEY; CDR2 reads SMNVEV (reference sequence). The CDR3 spans 15 residues. The same data also went into a second study, on T cells expressing NK-cell markers. This second report adds: All TCR beta repertoires analysed originated from sorted CD3+CD56+NKG2C+, CD3+CD56+NKG2C- and CD3+CD56-NKG2C+ T cells. Seven sequenced donors out of eight were HCMV-seropositive, one seronegative.

This TCR was sampled from a woman aged 18-30 years in good health. The chain combines TRBV27 with TRBJ2-7, with D unresolved. Sequenced material: PBMCs. CDR3 DNA sequence: TGTGCCAGCAGTTTATCGAGGCAGGCTTTCTACGAGCAGTACTTC. It is translated as CASSLSRQAFYEQYF.